This T cell receptor (beta chain) was profiled in a study of T cell responses to AZD1222 COVID-19 vaccine. To note about this clone: Antigen unknown.

The repertoire was sequenced with immunoSEQ multiplex PCR; TCRdb's copy has only in-frame clones and lacks some. The sample records some 150,000 clones, about 91% being singletons. Study-level points and caveats: Mapped onto spike, vaccine-associated CD4 TCRs spanned it and were dominant at 160-218 and 743-854. Spike-specific TCR breadth and depth grew following two AZD1222 doses. Baseline testing showed seropositivity in only six or seven AZD1222 recipients.

Sequenced material: peripheral blood, taken 28 days after the second AZD1222 dose. The sequence derives from an adult who received the AZD1222 COVID-19 vaccine.

CDR3 residues: CASSQEKPGANVLTF. The CDR3 DNA sequence: TGTGCCAGCAGCCAAGAAAAACCTGGGGCCAACGTCCTGACTTTC. The chain recombines TRBV3-1 (or the pseudogene TRBV3-2) with TRBJ2-6; D gene ambiguous. This CDR3 is 15 amino acids long. V lost 0 bases and J 2 bases, leaving 5 bases between the germline ends. The germline V gene has CDR1 LGHDT and CDR2 YNNKEL (reference sequence).